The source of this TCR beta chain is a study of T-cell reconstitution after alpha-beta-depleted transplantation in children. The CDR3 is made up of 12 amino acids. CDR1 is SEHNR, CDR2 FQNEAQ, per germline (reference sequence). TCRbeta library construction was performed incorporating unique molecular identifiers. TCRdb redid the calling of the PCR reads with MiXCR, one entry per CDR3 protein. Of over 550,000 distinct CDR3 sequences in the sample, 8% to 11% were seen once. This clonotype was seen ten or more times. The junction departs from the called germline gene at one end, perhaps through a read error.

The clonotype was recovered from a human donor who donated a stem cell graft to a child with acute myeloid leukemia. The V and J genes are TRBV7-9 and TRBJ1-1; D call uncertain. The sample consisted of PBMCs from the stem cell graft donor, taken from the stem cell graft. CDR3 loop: CASSLDITKAFF. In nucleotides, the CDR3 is TGTGCCAGCAGCTTAGATATCACTAAAGCTTTCTTT.